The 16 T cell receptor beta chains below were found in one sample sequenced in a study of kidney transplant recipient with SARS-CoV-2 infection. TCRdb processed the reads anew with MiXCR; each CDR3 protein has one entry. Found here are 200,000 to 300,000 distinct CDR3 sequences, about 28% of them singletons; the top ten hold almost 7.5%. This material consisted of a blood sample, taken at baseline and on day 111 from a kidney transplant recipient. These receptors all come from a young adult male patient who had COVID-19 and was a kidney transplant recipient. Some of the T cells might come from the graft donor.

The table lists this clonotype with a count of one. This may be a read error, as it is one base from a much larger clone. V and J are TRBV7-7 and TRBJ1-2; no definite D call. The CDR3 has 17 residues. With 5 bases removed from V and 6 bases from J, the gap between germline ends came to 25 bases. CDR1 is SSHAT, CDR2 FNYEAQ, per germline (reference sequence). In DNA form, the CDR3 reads TGTGCCAGCAGCGTACGTTCTAAGTGCCGAAAGACCCATGGCTACACCTTC. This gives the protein CASSVRSKCRKTHGYTF.

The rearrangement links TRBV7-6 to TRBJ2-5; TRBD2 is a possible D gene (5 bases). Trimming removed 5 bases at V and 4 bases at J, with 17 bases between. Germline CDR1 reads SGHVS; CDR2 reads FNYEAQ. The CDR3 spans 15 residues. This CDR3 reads CASSPRIPGGETQYF. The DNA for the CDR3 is TGTGCCAGCAGCCCCCGGATACCAGGAGGAGAGACCCAGTACTTC.

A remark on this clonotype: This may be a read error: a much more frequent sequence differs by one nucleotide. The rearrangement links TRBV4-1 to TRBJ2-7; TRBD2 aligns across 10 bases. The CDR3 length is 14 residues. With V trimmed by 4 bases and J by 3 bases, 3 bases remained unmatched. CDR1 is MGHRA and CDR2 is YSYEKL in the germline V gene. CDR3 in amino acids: CASSRERGGYEQYF. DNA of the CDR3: TGCGCCAGCAGCCGAGAGCGGGGGGGCTACGAGCAGTACTTC.

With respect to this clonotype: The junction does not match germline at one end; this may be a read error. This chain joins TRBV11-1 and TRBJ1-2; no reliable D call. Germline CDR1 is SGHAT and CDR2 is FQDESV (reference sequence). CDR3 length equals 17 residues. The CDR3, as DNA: TGTGCCAGCGGCGTCAGTAATAAGGCTGGAAAGACCTATGGCTACGCCTTC. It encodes CASGVSNKAGKTYGYAF.

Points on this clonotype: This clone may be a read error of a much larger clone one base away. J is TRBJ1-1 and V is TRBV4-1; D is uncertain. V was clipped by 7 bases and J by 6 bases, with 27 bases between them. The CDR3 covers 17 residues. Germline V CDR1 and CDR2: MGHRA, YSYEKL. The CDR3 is CASTKQRAKAGWAEAFF. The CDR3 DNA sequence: TGCGCCAGCACCAAACAGAGGGCGAAGGCCGGGTGGGCTGAAGCTTTCTTT.

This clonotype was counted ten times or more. Written as DNA, the CDR3 is TGTGCAAGTCGCCGTGAGCTGACTCCACGAAAGACCTATGGCTACACCTTC. Amino acid sequence: CASRRELTPRKTYGYTF. The chain employs TRBV12-2 and TRBJ1-2. TRBV12-2 is reported as a pseudogene. This CDR3 spans 17 amino acids.

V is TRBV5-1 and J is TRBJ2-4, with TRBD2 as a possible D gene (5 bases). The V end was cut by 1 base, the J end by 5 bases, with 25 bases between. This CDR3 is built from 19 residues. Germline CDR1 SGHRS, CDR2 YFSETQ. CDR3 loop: CASSLYPLLPGSPENIQYF. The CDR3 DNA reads TGCGCCAGCAGCTTGTATCCCCTTTTACCGGGGTCTCCAGAAAACATTCAGTACTTC.

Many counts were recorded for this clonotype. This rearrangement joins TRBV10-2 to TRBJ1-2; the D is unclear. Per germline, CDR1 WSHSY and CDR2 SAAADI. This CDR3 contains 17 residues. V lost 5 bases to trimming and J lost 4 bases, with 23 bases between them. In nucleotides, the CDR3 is TGCGCCAGCAGTAGTGCCTGCACTTCTAGAAAGACCTATGGCTACACCTTC. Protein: CASSSACTSRKTYGYTF.

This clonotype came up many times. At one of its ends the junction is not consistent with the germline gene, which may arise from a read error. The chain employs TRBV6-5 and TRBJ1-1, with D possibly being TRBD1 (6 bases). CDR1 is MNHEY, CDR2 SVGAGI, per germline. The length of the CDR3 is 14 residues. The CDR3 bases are TGTGCCAGCAGATACTCGACAGGATACACTGAAGCTTTCTTT. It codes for CASRYSTGYTEAFF.

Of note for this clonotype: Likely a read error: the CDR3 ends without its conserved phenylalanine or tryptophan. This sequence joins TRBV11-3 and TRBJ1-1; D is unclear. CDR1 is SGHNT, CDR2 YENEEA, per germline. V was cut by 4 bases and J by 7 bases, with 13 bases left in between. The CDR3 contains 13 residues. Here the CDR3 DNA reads TGTGCCAGCAGCTCCACCCAGGCCAGTGAAGCTTTCCTT. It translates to CASSSTQASEAFL.

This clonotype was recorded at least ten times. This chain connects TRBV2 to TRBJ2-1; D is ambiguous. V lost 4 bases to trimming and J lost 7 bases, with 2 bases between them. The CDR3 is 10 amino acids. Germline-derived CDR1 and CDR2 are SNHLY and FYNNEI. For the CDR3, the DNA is TGTGCCAGCAGTGTTAATGAGCAGTTCTTC. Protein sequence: CASSVNEQFF.

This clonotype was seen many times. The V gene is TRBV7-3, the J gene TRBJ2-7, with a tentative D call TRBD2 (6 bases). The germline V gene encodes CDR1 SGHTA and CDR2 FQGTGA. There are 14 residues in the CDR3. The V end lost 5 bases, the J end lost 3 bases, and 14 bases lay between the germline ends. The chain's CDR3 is CASSEGQGLYEQYF. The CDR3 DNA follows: TGTGCCAGCAGCGAGGGGCAGGGACTCTACGAGCAGTACTTC.

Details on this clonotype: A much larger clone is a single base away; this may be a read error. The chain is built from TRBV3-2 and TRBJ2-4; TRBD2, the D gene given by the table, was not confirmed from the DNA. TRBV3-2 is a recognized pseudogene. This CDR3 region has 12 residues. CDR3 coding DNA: TGTGCCGGCAGCCACTCCGCAAGGGAGCAGTACTTC. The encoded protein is CAGSHSAREQYF.

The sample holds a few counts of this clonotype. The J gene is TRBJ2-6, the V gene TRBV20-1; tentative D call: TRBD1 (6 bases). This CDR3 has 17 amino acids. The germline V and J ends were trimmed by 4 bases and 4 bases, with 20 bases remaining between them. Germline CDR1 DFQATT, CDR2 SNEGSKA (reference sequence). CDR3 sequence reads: CSAIRGLGGVGANVLTF. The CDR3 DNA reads TGCAGTGCTATCCGGGGTTTAGGGGGTGTGGGGGCCAACGTCCTGACTTTC.

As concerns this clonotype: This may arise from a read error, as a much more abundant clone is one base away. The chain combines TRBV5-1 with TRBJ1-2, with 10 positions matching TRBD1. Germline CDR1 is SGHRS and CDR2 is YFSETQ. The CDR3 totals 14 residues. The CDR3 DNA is TGCGCCAACAGCAACTTCGGGGACAGGGGAGACTACACCTTC. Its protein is CANSNFGDRGDYTF.

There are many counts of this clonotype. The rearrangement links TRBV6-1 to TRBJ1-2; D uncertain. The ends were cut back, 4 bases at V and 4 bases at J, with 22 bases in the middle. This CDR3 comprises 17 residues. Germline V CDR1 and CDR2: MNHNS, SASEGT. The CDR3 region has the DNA TGTGCCAGCAGTGGCTATGTGGAATGTAGAAAGACCTATGGCTACACCTTC. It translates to CASSGYVECRKTYGYTF.